This TCR beta chain stems from a study of shared clonotypes between healthy human individuals. Whole-study findings and limits: As a rule, naive subsets had a larger estimated richness than memory subsets.

The CDR3 totals 15 residues. Germline assignment: CDR1 SGHAT and CDR2 FQNNGV. V was trimmed by 2 bases and J by 2 bases, leaving 11 bases between them. Original handling: Filtering of immunoSEQ junctional sequences could not match full-length read filtering. Here immunoSEQ multiplex PCR was the method, and the copy in TCRdb shows in-frame clones only, minus some. V and J calls and clone size are copied from that table; D and trimming were computed from the DNA. The sample consists of a few million clones, roughly 93% of them appearing once. A word on this clone: Its antigen remains unidentified.

What was sequenced was naive CD4+ T cells from PBMCs. The subset is: CD45RA+ positively selected. This receptor was taken from a man aged 18 to 30 in good health. Some clones in this sample may be carry-over from other donors' samples. V gene TRBV11-2 combines with J gene TRBJ2-3, with unresolved D. The CDR3 reads CASSLSFLVTDTQYF. As DNA, the CDR3 is TGTGCCAGCAGCTTAAGTTTTCTTGTCACAGATACGCAGTATTTT.